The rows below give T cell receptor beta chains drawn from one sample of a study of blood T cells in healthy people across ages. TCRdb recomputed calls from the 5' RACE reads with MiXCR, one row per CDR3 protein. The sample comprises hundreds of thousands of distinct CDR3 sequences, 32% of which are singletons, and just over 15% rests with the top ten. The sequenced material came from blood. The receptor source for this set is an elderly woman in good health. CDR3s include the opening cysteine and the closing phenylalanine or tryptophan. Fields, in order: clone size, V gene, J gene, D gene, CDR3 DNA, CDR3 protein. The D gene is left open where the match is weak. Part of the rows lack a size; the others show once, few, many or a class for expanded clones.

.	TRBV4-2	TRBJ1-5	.	TGTGCCAGCAGTCTAGGGTGGATGCAGCCCCAGCATTTT	CASSLGWMQPQHF
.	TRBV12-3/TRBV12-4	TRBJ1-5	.	TGTGCCCGCAGTTTAGCGGGTAGCAATCAGCCCCAGCATTTT	CARSLAGSNQPQHF
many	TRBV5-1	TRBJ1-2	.	TGCGCCAGCAGCTTGGACCGGGCTTTCTATGGCTACACCTTC	CASSLDRAFYGYTF
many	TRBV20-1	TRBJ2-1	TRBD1	TGCAGTGCTGGTGCCGGGGGACAGGGGTACAATGAGCAGTTCTTC	CSAGAGGQGYNEQFF
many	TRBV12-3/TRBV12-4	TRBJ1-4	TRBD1	TGTGCCAGCAGTTCGACAGGGGTCGGCGAAAAACTGTTTTTT	CASSSTGVGEKLFF
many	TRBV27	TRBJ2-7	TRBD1	TGTGCCAGCAGTTTCCTGACGGGACAGGGGGTTGAGCAGTACTTC	CASSFLTGQGVEQYF
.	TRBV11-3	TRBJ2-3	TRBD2	TGTGCCAGCAGCGAGCGGGGGGGGAAAGATACGCAGTATTTT	CASSERGGKDTQYF
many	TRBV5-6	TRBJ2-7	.	TGTGCCAGCAGCCCTATGCAGGGGACCGGGCACGAGCAGTACTTC	CASSPMQGTGHEQYF
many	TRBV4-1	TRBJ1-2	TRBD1	TGCGCCAGCAGCCAAGATCGGGGGGACAGGGTCGTCCCTAGCTATGGCTACACCTTC	CASSQDRGDRVVPSYGYTF
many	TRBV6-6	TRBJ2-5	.	TGTGCCAGCAGTTACGGGGGGCAGGAGACCCAGTACTTC	CASSYGGQETQYF
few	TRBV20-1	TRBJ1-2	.	TGCAGTGCTAGCTCCGGGACGGATTTTGGCTACACCTTC	CSASSGTDFGYTF
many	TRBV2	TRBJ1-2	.	TGTGCCAGCAGCCCAGGGGCCCCTAACTATGGCTACACCTTC	CASSPGAPNYGYTF
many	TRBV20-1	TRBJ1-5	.	TGCAGTGCTAGCCCGGGACGGAATCAGCCCCAGCATTTT	CSASPGRNQPQHF
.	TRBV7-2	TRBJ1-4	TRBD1	TGTGCCAGCAGCGCCCTCCGCGTCGGGACAGGGGGTGAAAAACTGTTTTTT	CASSALRVGTGGEKLFF
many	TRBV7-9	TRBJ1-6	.	TGTGCCAGCAGCCCCCGGACTTTGAGCTCCTATAATTCACCCCTCCACTTT	CASSPRTLSSYNSPLHF
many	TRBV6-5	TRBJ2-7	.	TGTGCCAGCACTAGAGGCGCGAATTACGAGCAGTACTTC	CASTRGANYEQYF
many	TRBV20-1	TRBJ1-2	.	TGCAGTGCTAGGAGTTTGGATGGCTACACCTTC	CSARSLDGYTF
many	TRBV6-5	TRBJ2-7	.	TGTGCCAGCAAGGGGGTCTCCTACGAGCAGTACTTC	CASKGVSYEQYF
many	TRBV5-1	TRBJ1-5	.	TGCGCCAGCAGCTTCGGGCAGAATCAGCCCCAGCATTTT	CASSFGQNQPQHF
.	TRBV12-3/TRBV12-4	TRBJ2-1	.	TGTGCCAGCAGTTTCTCAGGGGGGACAGCCTACAATGAGCAGTTCTTC	CASSFSGGTAYNEQFF
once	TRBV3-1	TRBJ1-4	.	TGTGCCAGCAGCCAAGGTCGGGCCAGGTCCCCTGAAAAACTGTTTTTT	CASSQGRARSPEKLFF
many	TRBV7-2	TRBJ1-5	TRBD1	TGTGCCAGCAGCCTTCCGGGACAGGGGCTCCTGCAGCCCCAGCATTTT	CASSLPGQGLLQPQHF
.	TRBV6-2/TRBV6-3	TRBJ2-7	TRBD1	TGTGCCAGCAGCCCCTTCCGGGACAGGGGGCGGGACGAGCAGTACTTC	CASSPFRDRGRDEQYF
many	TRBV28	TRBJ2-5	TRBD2	TGTGCCAGCAGTATAATGACTAGCGGGGGAGAGACCCAGTACTTC	CASSIMTSGGETQYF
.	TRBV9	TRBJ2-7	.	TGTGCCAGCAGGGCCGGACCTAGCTCCTACGAGCAGTACTTC	CASRAGPSSYEQYF
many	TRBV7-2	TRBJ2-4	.	TGTGCCAGCAGCCAAGGCGGGGGCCTCATAAACATTCAGTACTTC	CASSQGGGLINIQYF
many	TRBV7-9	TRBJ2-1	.	TGTGCCAGCACCTTACATGAGAATGAGCAGTTCTTC	CASTLHENEQFF
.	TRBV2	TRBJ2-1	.	TGTGCCAGCAAGGGTTATCAGGAGCAGTTCTTC	CASKGYQEQFF
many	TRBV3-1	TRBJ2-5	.	TGTGCCAGCAAGCATCGTTACCACGAGACCCAGTACTTC	CASKHRYHETQYF
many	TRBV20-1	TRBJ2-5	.	TGCAGTGCCCGCCGGGACCGATACCAAGAGACCCAGTACTTC	CSARRDRYQETQYF
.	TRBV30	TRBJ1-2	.	TGTGCCTGGAAATCGGGTTTTGGTGGCTACACCTTC	CAWKSGFGGYTF
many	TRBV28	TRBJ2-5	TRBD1	TGTGCCAGCAGTTTATCGAGCCCGGGACAGGGAGAGGAGACCCAGTACTTC	CASSLSSPGQGEETQYF
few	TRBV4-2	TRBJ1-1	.	TGTGCCAGCAGCCAAATTGGGGGTGGCCCGGACACTGAAGCTTTCTTT	CASSQIGGGPDTEAFF
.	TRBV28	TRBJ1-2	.	TGTGCCAGTAGAGAGGGGGGCCGCCGGGAGGGCTACACCTTC	CASREGGRREGYTF
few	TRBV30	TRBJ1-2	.	TGTGCCTGGAGTGCGACTAGCTATGGCTACACCTTC	CAWSATSYGYTF
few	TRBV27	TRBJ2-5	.	TGTGCCAGCAGTCTTTATTCGGGACGCAAAGAGACCCAGTACTTC	CASSLYSGRKETQYF
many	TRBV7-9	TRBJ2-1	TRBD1	TGTGCCAGCAGCTTAGGGGTCGGGACAGGGGAGGATGAGCAGTTCTTC	CASSLGVGTGEDEQFF
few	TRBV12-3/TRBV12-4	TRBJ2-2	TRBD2	TGTGCCAGCAGGATGGTGCTAGCGGGCGGGGAGCTGTTTTTT	CASRMVLAGGELFF
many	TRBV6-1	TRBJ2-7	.	TGTGCCAGCAGTTTACGGACCGTCGGGCAGTACTTC	CASSLRTVGQYF
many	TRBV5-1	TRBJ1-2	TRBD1	TGCGCCAGCAGCCCGCCGGGACAGTCATATGGCTACACCTTC	CASSPPGQSYGYTF
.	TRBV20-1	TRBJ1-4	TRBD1	TGCAGTGCTAGGAGAGGGACAGGGGATCAAGAAAAACTGTTTTTT	CSARRGTGDQEKLFF
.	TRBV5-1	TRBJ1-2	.	TGCGCCAGCAGCGGGTCGAAGGGCTACACCTTC	CASSGSKGYTF
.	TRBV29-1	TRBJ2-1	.	TGCAGCGTTCCGTCGGGTCTTGAGCAGTTCTTC	CSVPSGLEQFF
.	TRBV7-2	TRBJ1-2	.	TGTGCCAGCAGCTTAGAGCGGAGGGGCTACACCTTC	CASSLERRGYTF
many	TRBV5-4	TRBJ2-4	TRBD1	TGTGCCAGCAGCTTGGGGGGACAGGGAGAGCGTCAGAAAAACATTCAGTACTTC	CASSLGGQGERQKNIQYF
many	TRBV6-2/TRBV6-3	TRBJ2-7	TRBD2	TGTGCCAGCAGTTTTCATAGCGGGACGAACTCCTACGAGCAGTACTTC	CASSFHSGTNSYEQYF
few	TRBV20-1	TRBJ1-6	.	TGCAGTGCTAGGGCGCCCGGGGATAATTCACCCCTCCACTTT	CSARAPGDNSPLHF
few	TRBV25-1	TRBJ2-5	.	TGTGCCAGCGGCCCGAGGGGCGGCCTCGGGGAGACCCAGTACTTC	CASGPRGGLGETQYF